The 30 T cell receptor beta chains below were found in one sample sequenced in a study of CD8+ T cells in alopecia areata. Reverse transcribed after extraction, RNA yielded cDNA as the sequencing template. The data were produced by immunoSEQ multiplex PCR, yet TCRdb's version contains in-frame clones alone and is incomplete. The sample has some 200,000 clones; approximately 53% are singletons. Specimen: CD8+ T cells sorted from blood. The receptors shown here come from a human donor in good health.

The chain recombines TRBV29-1 with TRBJ2-7; TRBD1 agrees at 9 bases. The CDR3 contains 13 residues. Trimming at V came to 6 bases and at J to 0 bases, leaving 3 bases not matched to a gene. Germline loops: CDR1 SQVTM, CDR2 ANQGSEA. This CDR3 reads CSVGTGISYEQYF. The CDR3 DNA reads as TGCAGCGTGGGGACAGGGATCTCCTACGAGCAGTACTTC.

The J gene is TRBJ2-5, the V gene TRBV19; perhaps TRBD1 as D (5 bases). The CDR3 loop spans 14 amino acids. CDR1 and CDR2 from the germline V gene are LNHDA and SQIVND (reference sequence). Trimming shortened V by 3 bases and J by 4 bases, and 12 bases separated the two germline ends. The CDR3 loop is CASSIRVLGETQYF. CDR3 in DNA: TGTGCCAGTAGTATCAGGGTCCTGGGAGAGACCCAGTACTTC.

J is TRBJ2-3 and V is TRBV20-1, with no clear D. Germline assignment: CDR1 DFQATT and CDR2 SNEGSKA (reference sequence). V lost 1 base to trimming and J lost 6 bases, with 2 bases between them. The CDR3 runs 10 residues. CDR3 sequence (DNA): TGCAGTGCTAGAGCCGATACGCAGTATTTT. Protein sequence: CSARADTQYF.

This clone came up a few times. The CDR3 loop reads CASSADFWGYFTDTQYF. CDR3 DNA sequence: TGTGCCAGCAGCGCCGATTTTTGGGGTTATTTCACAGATACGCAGTATTTT. The chain couples TRBV21-1 to TRBJ2-3. TRBV21-1 is recorded as a pseudogene. CDR3 length equals 17 residues.

The rearrangement uses TRBV6-1 and TRBJ2-5; tentatively, D is TRBD2 (6 bases). Germline V gene sequence: CDR1 MNHNS, CDR2 SASEGT. The CDR3 runs 15 residues. V was shortened by 6 bases and J by 5 bases, with 19 bases between the two germline ends. In DNA form, the CDR3 reads TGTGCCAGCAGCGTCTGGGCGCGAGGAGGGGAGACCCAGTACTTC. It specifies CASSVWARGGETQYF.

This clone showed up just a few times. The chain uses TRBV29-1 and TRBJ2-7, with 9 bases identical to TRBD1. CDR1 is SQVTM, CDR2 ANQGSEA, per germline. V shed 1 base, J shed 4 bases, and the junction held 8 bases outside the gene matches. This CDR3 contains 15 residues. Here the CDR3 reads CSVEGLDRGNYEQYF. The CDR3, as DNA: TGCAGCGTTGAAGGCCTGGACAGGGGTAATTACGAGCAGTACTTC.

The rearrangement joins TRBV4-1 to TRBJ2-1; D not certain. The CDR3 covers 15 residues. V shed 3 bases and J shed 2 bases, with 11 bases lying between them. Germline-derived CDR1 and CDR2 are MGHRA and YSYEKL. This chain's CDR3 is CASSHLGNPYNEQFF. CDR3 coding DNA: TGCGCCAGCAGCCACCTAGGAAACCCCTACAATGAGCAGTTCTTC.

The V call is TRBV6-1, the J call TRBJ1-1; 11 nucleotides agree with TRBD1. The CDR3 covers 12 residues. The ends lost 10 bases at V and 5 bases at J; junction bases unmatched: 3. Looked up from germline, CDR1 is MNHNS and CDR2 is SASEGT. For the CDR3, the DNA is TGTGCCATCGGACAGGGGGCTACTGAAGCTTTCTTT. This gives the protein CAIGQGATEAFF.

This chain uses TRBV11-2 with TRBJ1-4; 7 bases fit TRBD1. Unmatched junction bases numbered 5, after V lost 0 bases and J lost 7 bases. The CDR3 extends over 15 amino acids. CDR1 is SGHAT, CDR2 FQNNGV, per germline. CDR3 sequence: CASSLETGWGEKLFF. CDR3 DNA: TGTGCCAGCAGCTTAGAGACAGGGTGGGGTGAAAAACTGTTTTTT.

The chain has TRBV29-1 and TRBJ2-7, with 7 bases identical to TRBD2. The V gene end was trimmed by 6 bases and the J gene end by 7 bases; junction bases not matched to a gene: 9. Germline CDR1 and CDR2: SQVTM and ANQGSEA. The CDR3 totals 12 residues. The CDR3 spells CSVTEGGSEQYF. The CDR3 region has the DNA TGCAGCGTCACGGAGGGAGGGAGTGAGCAGTACTTC.

This clone was detected only a few times. The V gene is TRBV27, the J gene TRBJ1-5, with 7 bases matching TRBD1. The germline CDR1 and CDR2 sequences are MNHEY and SMNVEV (reference sequence). The junction had 4 bases not matched to a gene; V was cut back by 5 bases and J by 3 bases. The CDR3 covers 14 residues. The CDR3 region has the DNA TGTGCCAGCAGTCAAGGGGGCGCCAATCAGCCCCAGCATTTT. As protein: CASSQGGANQPQHF.

The V and J genes are TRBV11-2 and TRBJ2-5, with D possibly TRBD1 on 7 matching bases. Germline-derived CDR1 and CDR2 are SGHAT and FQNNGV. CDR3 length: 13 amino acids. Trimming stripped 5 bases from V and 5 bases from J, with 12 bases between. Here the CDR3 DNA reads TGTGCCAGCAGCCCCCCAGGGGGGGAGACCCAGTACTTC. Its translation is CASSPPGGETQYF. The whole variable domain, filled in from reference TRBV11-2 and TRBJ2-5, reads EAGVAQSPRYKIIEKRQSVAFWCNPISGHATLYWYQQILGQGPKLLIQFQNNGVVDDSQLPKDRFSAERLKGVDSTLKIQPAKLEDSAVYLCASSPPGGETQYFGPGTRLLVL.

The chain carries TRBV6-5 and TRBJ1-5, with unresolved D. CDR3 size: 15 residues. The ends were cut back, 6 bases at V and 2 bases at J, with 14 bases in the middle. Looked up from germline, CDR1 is MNHEY and CDR2 is SVGAGI. CDR3 loop: CASSSGPPGNQPQHF. The CDR3 nucleotides read TGTGCCAGCAGCTCCGGCCCGCCTGGCAATCAGCCCCAGCATTTT.

The gene calls are TRBV29-1 and TRBJ2-6; D is unresolved. CDR1 SQVTM and CDR2 ANQGSEA come from the germline V gene. Trimming removed 6 bases from V and 0 bases from J, with 6 bases in between. The CDR3 spans 13 residues. For the CDR3, the DNA is TGCAGCGTCAGAAGCTCTGGGGCCAACGTCCTGACTTTC. This gives the protein CSVRSSGANVLTF.

The chain combines TRBV19 with TRBJ1-1; D remains ambiguous. V lost 6 bases and J lost 4, with 15 bases in between. From germline, CDR1 is LNHDA and CDR2 SQIVND (reference sequence). This CDR3 has 14 amino acids. Written as DNA, the CDR3 is TGTGCCAGTAGCCTCGGTGCTGGGGTCACTGAAGCTTTCTTT. Encoded protein: CASSLGAGVTEAFF. The full variable domain, its missing parts supplied by reference TRBV19 and TRBJ1-1, is DGGITQSPKYLFRKEGQNVTLSCEQNLNHDAMYWYRQDPGQGLRLIYYSQIVNDFQKGDIAEGYSVSREKKESFPLTVTSAQKNPTAFYLCASSLGAGVTEAFFGQGTRLTVV.

V is TRBV30 and J is TRBJ1-1, with D hard to call. The V and J ends lost 0 bases and 1 base respectively, with 6 bases between them. CDR1 is GTSNPN, CDR2 SVGIG, per germline (reference sequence). The CDR3 has 13 residues. CDR3 nucleotide sequence: TGTGCCTGGAGTGTTCCAGGGAACACTGAAGCTTTCTTT. Amino acids: CAWSVPGNTEAFF.

V and J are TRBV2 and TRBJ1-1; D is uncertain. Looked up from germline, CDR1 is SNHLY and CDR2 is FYNNEI. The ends were cut back, 4 bases at V and 0 bases at J, with 9 bases in the middle. This CDR3 has 14 residues. CDR3 coding DNA: TGTGCCAGCAGTGTGTCGGGGATGAACACTGAAGCTTTCTTT. This encodes CASSVSGMNTEAFF.

This clone was detected a few times. The V gene is TRBV19, the J gene TRBJ2-4; the match to TRBD1 covers 7 bases. Germline values: CDR1 LNHDA, CDR2 SQIVND (reference sequence). The CDR3 sequence is 13 residues long. After removal of 10 bases from V and 7 bases from J, the junction contained 10 bases not matched to a gene. The CDR3 loop reads CATSRTGENIQYF. CDR3 in DNA: TGTGCCACGTCCCGGACAGGAGAGAACATTCAGTACTTC.

This clone was seen only a few times. The chain carries TRBV7-9 and TRBJ1-1, with D maybe TRBD1 (6 bases). The V end lost 5 bases, the J end lost 3 bases, and 13 bases lay between the germline ends. The germline CDR1 and CDR2 sequences are SEHNR and FQNEAQ (reference sequence). The CDR3 contains 14 residues. The DNA for the CDR3 is TGTGCCAGCAGCCACAGGGTAGGGGACACTGAAGCTTTCTTT. Its protein product is CASSHRVGDTEAFF.

The chain recombines TRBV30 with TRBJ1-5, with a possible D match to TRBD1 (5 bases). The CDR3 sequence is 15 residues long. Germline V CDR1 and CDR2: GTSNPN, SVGIG (reference sequence). V was shortened by 1 base and J by 1 base, with 11 bases between the two germline ends. The DNA for the CDR3 is TGTGCCTGGAGTGAGCGAGGGGTCAGCAATCAGCCCCAGCATTTT. It encodes CAWSERGVSNQPQHF.

The CDR3 coding sequence is TGCGCCAGCAGCCAAAGACTAGCGGGTCCCAACGAGCAGTACTTC. It is translated as CASSQRLAGPNEQYF. V gene TRBV4-1 combines with J gene TRBJ2-7, with 10 bases matching TRBD2. CDR3 length equals 15 residues. Looked up from germline, CDR1 is MGHRA and CDR2 is YSYEKL. V dropped 2 bases and J dropped 5; count of bases not matched to a gene: 6.

The rearrangement joins TRBV5-6 to TRBJ1-2; the match to TRBD1 covers 10 bases. The junction had 10 bases not matched to a gene; V was cut back by 4 bases and J by 4 bases. Germline assignment: CDR1 SGHDT and CDR2 YYEEEE. This CDR3 comprises 16 residues. CDR3: CASSTDRGQTTYGYTF. Here the CDR3 DNA reads TGTGCCAGCAGCACCGACAGGGGGCAAACTACCTATGGCTACACCTTC.

This clone has only one observation. The genes are TRBV7-3 and TRBJ2-5, with a tentative D call TRBD2 (6 bases). CDR1 and CDR2 from the germline V gene are SGHTA and FQGTGA. This CDR3 comprises 16 residues. V lost 2 bases and J 4 bases, leaving 17 bases between the germline ends. The CDR3 DNA sequence: TGTGCCAGCAGCTTAGGTGGGGGGAGGATCGGAGAGACCCAGTACTTC. Its translation: CASSLGGGRIGETQYF. Full variable domain (missing parts from reference TRBV7-3 and TRBJ2-5): GAGVSQTPSNKVTEKGKYVELRCDPISGHTALYWYRQSLGQGPEFLIYFQGTGAADDSGLPNDRFFAVRPEGSVSTLKIQRTERGDSAVYLCASSLGGGRIGETQYFGPGTRLLVL.

This clone appeared a few times. The V gene is TRBV7-9, the J gene TRBJ1-1, with D unresolved. Trimming took 3 bases from V and 7 from J, leaving 9 bases between them. Germline V lookup: CDR1 SEHNR, CDR2 FQNEAQ (reference sequence). The length of the CDR3 is 12 residues. In DNA, the CDR3 is TGTGCCAGCAGCTTGGATTCGTATGAAGCTTTCTTT. Its translation is CASSLDSYEAFF.

The chain joins TRBV5-4 to TRBJ2-7; 8 positions match TRBD1. Germline V gives CDR1 SGHNT, CDR2 YYREEE (reference sequence). The CDR3 extends over 12 amino acids. Unmatched junction bases numbered 6, after V lost 7 bases and J lost 6 bases. CDR3: CASGQGPVEQYF. In nucleotides, the CDR3 is TGTGCCAGCGGACAGGGCCCGGTCGAGCAGTACTTC.

V gene TRBV27 combines with J gene TRBJ1-1; D perhaps matches TRBD1 (6 bases). Germline V CDR1 and CDR2: MNHEY, SMNVEV (reference sequence). The CDR3 runs to 12 residues. Trimming shortened V by 6 bases and J by 4 bases, and 9 bases separated the two germline ends. The CDR3 region has the DNA TGTGCCAGCAGACAGGGTGGCACTGAAGCTTTCTTT. Its translation: CASRQGGTEAFF.

V usage is TRBV6-5 and J usage is TRBJ2-7; 7 bases align to TRBD1. The V and J ends lost 4 bases and 4 bases, in that order; junction bases with no gene match: 1. CDR3 length: 12 amino acids. Germline CDR1 is MNHEY and CDR2 is SVGAGI. In DNA form, the CDR3 reads TGTGCCAGCAGTTCGACAGGGTACGAGCAGTACTTC. This encodes CASSSTGYEQYF.

V gene TRBV29-1 combines with J gene TRBJ1-2; D ambiguous. The CDR3 length is 12 residues. Germline CDR1 and CDR2: SQVTM and ANQGSEA. Trimming removed 5 bases at V and 5 bases at J, with 12 bases between. The CDR3 DNA is TGCAGCGTTCCTACGACGGATTATGGCTACACCTTC. Residues: CSVPTTDYGYTF.

This sequence joins TRBV29-1 and TRBJ1-4; TRBD1 is a possible D gene (6 bases). V was pared by 6 bases and J by 5 bases, with 16 bases between. Germline V gives CDR1 SQVTM, CDR2 ANQGSEA. The CDR3 spans 14 residues. The CDR3 here is CSVKGGPGNEKLFF. In DNA form, the CDR3 reads TGCAGCGTCAAAGGGGGGCCTGGGAATGAAAAACTGTTTTTT.

This clone was seen only a few times. The CDR3 nucleotides are TGTGCCAGCACTTCAGCGGGGGGGCGTGAGACCCAGTACTTC. Its translation is CASTSAGGRETQYF. The J gene is TRBJ2-5, the V gene TRBV7-9; TRBD2 matches 10 bases. The germline V gene encodes CDR1 SEHNR and CDR2 FQNEAQ (reference sequence). The CDR3 extends over 14 amino acids. J lost 5 bases, V lost 7 bases, and 7 bases had no gene match.